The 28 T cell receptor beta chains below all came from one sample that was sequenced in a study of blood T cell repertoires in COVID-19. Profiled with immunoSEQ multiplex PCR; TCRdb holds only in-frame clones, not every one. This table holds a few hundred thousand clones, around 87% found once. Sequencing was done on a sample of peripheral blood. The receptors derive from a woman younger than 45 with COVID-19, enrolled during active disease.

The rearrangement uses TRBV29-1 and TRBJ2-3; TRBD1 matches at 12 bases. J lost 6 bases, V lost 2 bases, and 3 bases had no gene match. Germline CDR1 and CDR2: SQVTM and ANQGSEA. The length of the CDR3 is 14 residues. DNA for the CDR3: TGCAGCGTTGAAAAGGGACAGGGGGCGGATACGCAGTATTTT. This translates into CSVEKGQGADTQYF.

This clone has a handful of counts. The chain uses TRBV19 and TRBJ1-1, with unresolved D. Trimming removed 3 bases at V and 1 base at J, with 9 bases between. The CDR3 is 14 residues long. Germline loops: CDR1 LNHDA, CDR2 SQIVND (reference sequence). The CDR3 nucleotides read TGTGCCAGTAGTATCACGTCAGGGAACACTGAAGCTTTCTTT. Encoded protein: CASSITSGNTEAFF.

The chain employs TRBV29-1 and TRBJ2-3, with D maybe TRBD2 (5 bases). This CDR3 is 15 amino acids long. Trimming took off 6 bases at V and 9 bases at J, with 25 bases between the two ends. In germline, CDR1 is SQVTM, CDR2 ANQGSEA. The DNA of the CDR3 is TGCAGCGTGACCCCCCGGGATACAGCGACGGACACGCAGTATTTT. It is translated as CSVTPRDTATDTQYF.

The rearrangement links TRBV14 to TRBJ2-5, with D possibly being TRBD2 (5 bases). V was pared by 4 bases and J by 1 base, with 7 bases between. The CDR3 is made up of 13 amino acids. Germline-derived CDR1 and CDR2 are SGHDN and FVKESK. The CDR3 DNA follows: TGTGCCAGCAGCCCCGGGGTCCAAGAGACCCAGTACTTC. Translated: CASSPGVQETQYF.

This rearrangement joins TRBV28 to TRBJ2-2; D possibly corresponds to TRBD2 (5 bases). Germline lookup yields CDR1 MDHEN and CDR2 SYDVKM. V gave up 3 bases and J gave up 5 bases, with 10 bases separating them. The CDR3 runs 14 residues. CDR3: CASSFGMGTGELFF. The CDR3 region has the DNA TGTGCCAGCAGTTTCGGGATGGGAACCGGGGAGCTGTTTTTT.

CDR3 DNA: TGTGCCAGCAGCCTTACCGGGACAGGGGGCTCTGGCTACACCTTC. Its protein product is CASSLTGTGGSGYTF. The chain joins TRBV11-1 to TRBJ1-2, with 12 bases that match TRBD1. The trim removed 5 bases at V and 7 bases at J, leaving 8 bases unmatched. This CDR3 contains 15 residues. Germline V gene sequence: CDR1 SGHAT, CDR2 FQDESV (reference sequence).

Here the CDR3 reads CASARTFTEAFF. CDR3 sequence (DNA): TGTGCTAGTGCCCGGACATTCACTGAAGCTTTCTTT. V is TRBV12-5 and J is TRBJ1-1; maybe TRBD1 (5 bases). The CDR3 length is 12 residues. V shed 7 bases and J shed 4 bases, with 10 bases lying between them. CDR1 is LGHNT and CDR2 is FRNRAP in the germline V gene.

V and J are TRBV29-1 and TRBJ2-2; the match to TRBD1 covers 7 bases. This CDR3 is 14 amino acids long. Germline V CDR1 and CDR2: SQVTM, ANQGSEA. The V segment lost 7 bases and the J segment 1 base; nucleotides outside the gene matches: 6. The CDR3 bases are TGCAGCGCCCCCGGGACAGAGAACACCGGGGAGCTGTTTTTT. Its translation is CSAPGTENTGELFF.

The CDR3 here is CASSPQLAPNEQFF. The CDR3 DNA reads TGTGCCAGCAGCCCACAGCTAGCGCCCAATGAGCAGTTCTTC. The J gene is TRBJ2-1, the V gene TRBV7-2; tentative D call: TRBD2 (6 bases). The CDR3 length is 14 residues. The ends were cut back, 5 bases at V and 6 bases at J, with 14 bases in the middle. The V gene's germline CDR1 is SGHTA and CDR2 FQGNSA. Drawing the rest from reference TRBV7-2 and TRBJ2-1, the complete variable domain is GAGVSQSPSNKVTEKGKDVELRCDPISGHTALYWYRQSLGQGLEFLIYFQGNSAPDKSGLPSDRFSAERTGGSVSTLTIQRTQQEDSAVYLCASSPQLAPNEQFFGPGTRLTVL.

CDR3 bases: TGTGCCAGCAGCCCGAGGACAGGGTACTACAATGAGCAGTTCTTC. Encoded protein: CASSPRTGYYNEQFF. V and J are TRBV7-9 and TRBJ2-1, with 8 bases aligning to TRBD1. The CDR3 is made up of 15 amino acids. The V segment lost 5 bases and the J segment 3 bases; nucleotides outside the gene matches: 6. CDR1 and CDR2 from the germline V gene are SEHNR and FQNEAQ (reference sequence).

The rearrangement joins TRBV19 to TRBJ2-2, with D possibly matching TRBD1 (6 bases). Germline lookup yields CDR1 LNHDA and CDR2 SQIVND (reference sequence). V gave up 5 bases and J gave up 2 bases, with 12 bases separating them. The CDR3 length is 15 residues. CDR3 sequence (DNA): TGTGCCAGTAGTGTCTTGGACAGTAACACCGGGGAGCTGTTTTTT. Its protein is CASSVLDSNTGELFF. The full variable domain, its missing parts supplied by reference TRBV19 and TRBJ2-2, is DGGITQSPKYLFRKEGQNVTLSCEQNLNHDAMYWYRQDPGQGLRLIYYSQIVNDFQKGDIAEGYSVSREKKESFPLTVTSAQKNPTAFYLCASSVLDSNTGELFFGEGSRLTVL.

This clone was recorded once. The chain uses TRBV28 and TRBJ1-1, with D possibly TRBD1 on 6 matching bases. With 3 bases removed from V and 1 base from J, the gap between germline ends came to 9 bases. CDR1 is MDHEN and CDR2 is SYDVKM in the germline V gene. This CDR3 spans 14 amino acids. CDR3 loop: CASSFSGQNTEAFF. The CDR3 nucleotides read TGTGCCAGCAGTTTTTCGGGACAGAACACTGAAGCTTTCTTT.

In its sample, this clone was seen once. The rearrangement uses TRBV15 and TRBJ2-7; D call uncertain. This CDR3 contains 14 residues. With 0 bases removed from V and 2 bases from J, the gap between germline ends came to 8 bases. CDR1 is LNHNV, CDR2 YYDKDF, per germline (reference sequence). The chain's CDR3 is CATSRDGPAYEQYF. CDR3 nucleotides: TGTGCCACCAGCAGAGATGGGCCAGCCTACGAGCAGTACTTC.

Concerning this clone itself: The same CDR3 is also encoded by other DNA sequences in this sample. The CDR3 nucleotides read TGTGCCAGCAGTAGAACAGGGAGCTCTGGAAACACCATATATTTT. Translated, it gives CASSRTGSSGNTIYF. The chain recombines TRBV6-5 with TRBJ1-3; D perhaps matches TRBD1 (6 bases). Germline V lookup: CDR1 MNHEY, CDR2 SVGAGI. The CDR3 covers 15 residues. Trimming left V 5 bases short and J 0 bases short, with 11 bases between.

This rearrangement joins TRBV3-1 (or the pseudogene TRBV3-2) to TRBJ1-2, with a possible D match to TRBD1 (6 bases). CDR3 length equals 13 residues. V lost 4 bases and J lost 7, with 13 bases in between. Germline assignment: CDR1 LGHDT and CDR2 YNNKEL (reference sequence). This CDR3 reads CASSLTGYSGYTF. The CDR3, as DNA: TGTGCCAGCAGCCTCACAGGGTACAGTGGCTACACCTTC.

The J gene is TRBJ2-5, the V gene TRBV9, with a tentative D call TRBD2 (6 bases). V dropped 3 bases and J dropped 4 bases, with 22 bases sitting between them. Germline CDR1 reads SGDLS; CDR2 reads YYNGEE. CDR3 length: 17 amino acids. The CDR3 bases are TGTGCCAGCAGCGCTTCCCGGGACTCCTGGCGCCCAGAGACCCAGTACTTC. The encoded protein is CASSASRDSWRPETQYF.

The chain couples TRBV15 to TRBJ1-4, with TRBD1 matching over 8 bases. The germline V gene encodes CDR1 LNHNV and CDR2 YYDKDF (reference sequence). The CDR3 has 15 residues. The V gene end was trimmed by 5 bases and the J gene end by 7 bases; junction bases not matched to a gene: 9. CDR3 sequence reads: CATSGHQGAGEKLFF. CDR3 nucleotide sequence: TGTGCCACCAGCGGCCATCAGGGGGCAGGTGAAAAACTGTTTTTT.

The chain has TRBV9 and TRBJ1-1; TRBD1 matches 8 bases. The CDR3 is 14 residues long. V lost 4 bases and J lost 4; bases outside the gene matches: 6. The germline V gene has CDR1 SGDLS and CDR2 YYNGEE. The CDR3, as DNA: TGTGCCAGCAGCCTACGACAGGGGAGCACTGAAGCTTTCTTT. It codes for CASSLRQGSTEAFF.

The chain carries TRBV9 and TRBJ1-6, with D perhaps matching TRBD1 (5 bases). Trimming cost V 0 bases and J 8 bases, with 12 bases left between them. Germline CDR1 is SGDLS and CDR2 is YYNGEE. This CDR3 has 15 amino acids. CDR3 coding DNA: TGTGCCAGCAGCGTAGGTCTAGGGGCGCATTCACCCCTCCACTTT. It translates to CASSVGLGAHSPLHF.

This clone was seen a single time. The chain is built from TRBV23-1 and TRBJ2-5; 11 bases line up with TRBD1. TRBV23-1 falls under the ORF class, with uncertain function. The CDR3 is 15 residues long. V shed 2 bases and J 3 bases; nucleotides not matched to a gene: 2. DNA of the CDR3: TGCGCCAGCAGTCAACGGGACAGGGGGGAAGAGACCCAGTACTTC. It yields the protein CASSQRDRGEETQYF.

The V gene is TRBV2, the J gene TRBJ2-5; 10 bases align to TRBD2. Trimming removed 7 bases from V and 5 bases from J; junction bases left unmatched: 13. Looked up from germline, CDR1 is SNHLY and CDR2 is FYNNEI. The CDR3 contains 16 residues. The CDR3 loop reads CASTIGLAGDVETQYF. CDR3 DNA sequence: TGTGCCAGCACCATAGGCCTAGCGGGAGACGTGGAGACCCAGTACTTC.

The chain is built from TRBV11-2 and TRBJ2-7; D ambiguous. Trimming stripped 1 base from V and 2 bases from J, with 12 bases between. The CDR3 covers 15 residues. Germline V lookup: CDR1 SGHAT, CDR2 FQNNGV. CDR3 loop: CASSLVLGRPYEQYF. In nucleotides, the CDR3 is TGTGCCAGCAGCTTAGTCTTGGGCCGCCCCTACGAGCAGTACTTC.

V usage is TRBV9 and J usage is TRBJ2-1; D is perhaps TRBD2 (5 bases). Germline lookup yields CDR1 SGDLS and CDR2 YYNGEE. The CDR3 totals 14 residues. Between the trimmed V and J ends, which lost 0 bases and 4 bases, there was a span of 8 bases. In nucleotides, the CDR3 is TGTGCCAGCAGCGTAGGTAGGACTTACAATGAGCAGTTCTTC. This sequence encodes CASSVGRTYNEQFF.

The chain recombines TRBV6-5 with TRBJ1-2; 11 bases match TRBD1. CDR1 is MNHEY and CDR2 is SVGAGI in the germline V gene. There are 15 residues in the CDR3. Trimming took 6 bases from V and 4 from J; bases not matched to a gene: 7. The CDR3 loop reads CASSRGQGAGYGYTF. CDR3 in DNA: TGTGCCAGCAGCCGAGGACAGGGGGCGGGCTATGGCTACACCTTC.

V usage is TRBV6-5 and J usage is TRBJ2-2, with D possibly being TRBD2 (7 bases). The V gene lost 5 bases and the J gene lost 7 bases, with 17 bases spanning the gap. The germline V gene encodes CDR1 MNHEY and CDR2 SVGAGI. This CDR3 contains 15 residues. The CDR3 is CASSPPGGAGGELFF. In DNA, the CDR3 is TGTGCCAGCAGTCCGCCGGGGGGCGCAGGCGGGGAGCTGTTTTTT.

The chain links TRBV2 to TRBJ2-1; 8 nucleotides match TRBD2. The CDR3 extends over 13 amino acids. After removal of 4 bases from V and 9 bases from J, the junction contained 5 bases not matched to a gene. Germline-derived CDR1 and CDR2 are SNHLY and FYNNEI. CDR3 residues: CASSGILAVEQFF. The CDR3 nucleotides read TGTGCCAGCAGTGGGATACTAGCGGTTGAGCAGTTCTTC.

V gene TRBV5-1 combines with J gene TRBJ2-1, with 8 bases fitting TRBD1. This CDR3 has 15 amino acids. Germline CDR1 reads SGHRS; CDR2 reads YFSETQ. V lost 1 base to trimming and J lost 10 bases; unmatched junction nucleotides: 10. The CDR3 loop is CASSLMDRVVDEQFF. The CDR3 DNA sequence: TGCGCCAGCAGCTTGATGGACAGGGTAGTAGACGAGCAGTTCTTC.

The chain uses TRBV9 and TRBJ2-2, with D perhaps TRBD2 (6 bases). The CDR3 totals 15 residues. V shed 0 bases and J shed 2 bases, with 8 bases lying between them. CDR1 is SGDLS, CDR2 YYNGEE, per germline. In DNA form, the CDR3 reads TGTGCCAGCAGCGTAGCCGGGAGAAACACCGGGGAGCTGTTTTTT. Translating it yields CASSVAGRNTGELFF.